This T cell receptor beta chain derives from a study of Graves' ophthalmopathy and Graves' hyperthyroidism. Trimming removed 2 bases at V and 3 bases at J, with 11 bases between. Looked up from germline, CDR1 is DFQATT and CDR2 is SNEGSKA (reference sequence). The CDR3 has 13 amino acids. This clonotype was counted at least ten times. What it binds is unknown. General study findings and limits: Sensitivity reached roughly 70% and specificity approximately 72% when the model predicted ophthalmopathy progression.

RNA transcripts were the source from which TCR beta CDR3 regions were amplified. HTBI primers served in a first-round RT-PCR, which a second-round multiplex PCR followed. TCRdb processed the multiplex PCR reads anew with MiXCR; each CDR3 protein has one entry. This sample has under 350,000 distinct CDR3 sequences, with roughly 15% found just once. The clonotype comes from an adult man with Graves' ophthalmopathy. This chain connects TRBV20-1 to TRBJ2-7; D gene ambiguous. Input material: peripheral blood. CDR3 nucleotide sequence: TGCAGTGCTAGAAGTCTAACCGGCTACGAGCAGTACTTC. Encoded protein: CSARSLTGYEQYF.